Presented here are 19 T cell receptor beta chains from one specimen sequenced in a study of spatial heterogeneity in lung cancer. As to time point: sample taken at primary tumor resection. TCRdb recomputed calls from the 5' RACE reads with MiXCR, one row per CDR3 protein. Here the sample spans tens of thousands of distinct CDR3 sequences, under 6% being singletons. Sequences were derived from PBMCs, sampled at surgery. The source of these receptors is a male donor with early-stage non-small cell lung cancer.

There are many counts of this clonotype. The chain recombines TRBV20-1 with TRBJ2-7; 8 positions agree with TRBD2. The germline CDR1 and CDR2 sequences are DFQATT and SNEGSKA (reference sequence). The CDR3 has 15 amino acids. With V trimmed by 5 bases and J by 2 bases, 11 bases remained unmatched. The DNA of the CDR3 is TGCAGTGCTTCCGATCTAGCGGGCCAGACCTACGAGCAGTACTTC. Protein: CSASDLAGQTYEQYF.

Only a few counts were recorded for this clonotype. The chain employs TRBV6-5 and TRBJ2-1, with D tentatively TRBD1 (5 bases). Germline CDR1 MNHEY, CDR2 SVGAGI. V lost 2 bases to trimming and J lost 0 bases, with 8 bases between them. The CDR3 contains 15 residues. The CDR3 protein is CASSYGASSYNEQFF. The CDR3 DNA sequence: TGTGCCAGCAGTTACGGGGCGAGCTCCTACAATGAGCAGTTCTTC.

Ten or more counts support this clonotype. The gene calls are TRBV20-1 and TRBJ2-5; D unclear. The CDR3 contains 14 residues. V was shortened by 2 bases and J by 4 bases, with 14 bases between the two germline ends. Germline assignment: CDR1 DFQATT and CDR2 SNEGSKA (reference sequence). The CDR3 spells CSARPSTGRETQYF. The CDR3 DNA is TGCAGTGCTAGACCCTCGACTGGCCGAGAGACCCAGTACTTC.

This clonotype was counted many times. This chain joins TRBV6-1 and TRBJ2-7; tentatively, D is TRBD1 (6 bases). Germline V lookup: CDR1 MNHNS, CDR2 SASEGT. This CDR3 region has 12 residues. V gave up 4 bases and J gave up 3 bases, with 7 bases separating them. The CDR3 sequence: CASSVQGYEQYF. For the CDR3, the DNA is TGTGCCAGCAGTGTACAGGGCTACGAGCAGTACTTC.

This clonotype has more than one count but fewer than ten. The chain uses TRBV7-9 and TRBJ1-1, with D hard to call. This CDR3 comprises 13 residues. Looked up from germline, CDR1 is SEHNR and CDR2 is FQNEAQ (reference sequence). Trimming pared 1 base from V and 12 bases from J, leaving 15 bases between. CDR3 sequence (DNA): TGTGCCAGCAGCTTAGAGGTAACCGGGATGACTTTCTTT. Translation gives CASSLEVTGMTFF.

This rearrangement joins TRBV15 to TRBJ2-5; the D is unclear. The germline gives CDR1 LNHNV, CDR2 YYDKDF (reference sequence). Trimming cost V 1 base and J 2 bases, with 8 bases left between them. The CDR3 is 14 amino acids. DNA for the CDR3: TGTGCCACCAGCAGAGTTGGTCGTCAAGAGACCCAGTACTTC. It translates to CATSRVGRQETQYF. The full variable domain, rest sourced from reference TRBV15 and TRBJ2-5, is DAMVIQNPRYQVTQFGKPVTLSCSQTLNHNVMYWYQQKSSQAPKLLFHYYDKDFNNEADTPDNFQSRRPNTSFCFLDIRSPGLGDTAMYLCATSRVGRQETQYFGPGTRLLVL.

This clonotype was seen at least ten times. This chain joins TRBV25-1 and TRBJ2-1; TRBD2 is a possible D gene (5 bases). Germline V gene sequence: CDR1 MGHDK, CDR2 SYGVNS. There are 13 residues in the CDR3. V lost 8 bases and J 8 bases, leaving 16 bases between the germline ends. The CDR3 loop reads CASGLRGPHEQFF. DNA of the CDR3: TGTGCCAGCGGCCTCCGAGGGCCCCATGAGCAGTTCTTC.

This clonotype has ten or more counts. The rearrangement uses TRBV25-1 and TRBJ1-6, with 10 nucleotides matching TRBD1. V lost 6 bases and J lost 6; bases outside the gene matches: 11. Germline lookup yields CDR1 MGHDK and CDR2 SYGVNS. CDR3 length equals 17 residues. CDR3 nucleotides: TGTGCCAGCAGCCAGACAGGACAGGGGGTGATTAATTCACCCCTCCACTTT. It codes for CASSQTGQGVINSPLHF.

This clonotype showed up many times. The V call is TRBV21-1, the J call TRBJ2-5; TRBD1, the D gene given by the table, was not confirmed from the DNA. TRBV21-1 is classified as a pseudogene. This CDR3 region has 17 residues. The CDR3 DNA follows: TGTGCCAGCAGCCTCCATCCGGGACCTCATAATGGGGAGACCCAGTACTTC. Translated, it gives CASSLHPGPHNGETQYF.

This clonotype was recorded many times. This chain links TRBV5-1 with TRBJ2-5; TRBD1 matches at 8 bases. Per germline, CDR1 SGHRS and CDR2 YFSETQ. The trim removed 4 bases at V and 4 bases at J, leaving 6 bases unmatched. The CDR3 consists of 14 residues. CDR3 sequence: CASSPGTGGETQYF. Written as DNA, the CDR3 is TGCGCCAGCAGCCCAGGGACAGGCGGAGAGACCCAGTACTTC.

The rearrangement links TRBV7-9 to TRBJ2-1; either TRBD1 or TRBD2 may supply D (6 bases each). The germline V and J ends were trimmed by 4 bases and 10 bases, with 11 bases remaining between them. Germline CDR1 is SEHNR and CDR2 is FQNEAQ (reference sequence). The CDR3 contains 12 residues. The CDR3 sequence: CASSSGGREQFF. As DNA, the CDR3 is TGTGCCAGCAGCTCCGGGGGCCGGGAGCAGTTCTTC.

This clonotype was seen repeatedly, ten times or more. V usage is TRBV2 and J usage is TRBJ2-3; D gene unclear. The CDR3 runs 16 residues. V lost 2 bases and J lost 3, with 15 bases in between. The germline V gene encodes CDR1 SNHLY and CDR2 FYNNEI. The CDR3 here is CASSESFRSRTDTQYF. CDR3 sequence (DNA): TGTGCCAGCAGTGAAAGTTTCCGTTCGAGGACAGATACGCAGTATTTT. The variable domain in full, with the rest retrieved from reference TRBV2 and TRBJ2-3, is EPEVTQTPSHQVTQMGQEVILRCVPISNHLYFYWYRQILGQKVEFLVSFYNNEISEKSEIFDDQFSVERPDGSNFTLKIRSTKLEDSAMYFCASSESFRSRTDTQYFGPGTRLTVL.

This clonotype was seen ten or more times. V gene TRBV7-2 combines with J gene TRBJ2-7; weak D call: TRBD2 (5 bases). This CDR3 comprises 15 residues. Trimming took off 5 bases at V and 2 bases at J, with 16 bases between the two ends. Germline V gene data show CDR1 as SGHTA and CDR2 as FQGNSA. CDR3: CASSLGRRLAYEQYF. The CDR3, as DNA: TGTGCCAGCAGCCTAGGCAGGAGGCTTGCCTACGAGCAGTACTTC.

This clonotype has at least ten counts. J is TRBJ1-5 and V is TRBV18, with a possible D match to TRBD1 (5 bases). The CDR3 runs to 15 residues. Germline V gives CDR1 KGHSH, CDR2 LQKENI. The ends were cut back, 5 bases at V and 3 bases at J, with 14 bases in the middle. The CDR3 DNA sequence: TGTGCCAGCTCAACTGACAGTCTTCCCAATCAGCCCCAGCATTTT. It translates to CASSTDSLPNQPQHF.

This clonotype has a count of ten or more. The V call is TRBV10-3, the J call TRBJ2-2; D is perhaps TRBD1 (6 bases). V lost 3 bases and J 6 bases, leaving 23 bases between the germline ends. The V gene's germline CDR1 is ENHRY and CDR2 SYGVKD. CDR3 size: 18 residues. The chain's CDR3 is CAISDPEAGQGWAGELFF. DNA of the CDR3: TGTGCCATCAGTGACCCGGAGGCGGGTCAGGGGTGGGCCGGGGAGCTGTTTTTT.

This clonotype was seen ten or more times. DNA for the CDR3: TGTGCCACCAGCTCAGGGGCGAATTCACCCCTCCACTTT. It encodes CATSSGANSPLHF. The V and J genes are TRBV15 and TRBJ1-6, with D perhaps matching TRBD1 (6 bases). CDR1 is LNHNV and CDR2 is YYDKDF in the germline V gene (reference sequence). This CDR3 comprises 13 residues. V lost 5 bases and J 7 bases, leaving 9 bases between the germline ends.

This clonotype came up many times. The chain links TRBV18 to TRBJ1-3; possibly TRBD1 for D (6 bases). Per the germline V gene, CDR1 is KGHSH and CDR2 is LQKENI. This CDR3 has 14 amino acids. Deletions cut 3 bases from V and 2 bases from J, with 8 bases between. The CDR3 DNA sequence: TGTGCCAGCTCACCTTCAGGGGCTGGAAACACCATATATTTT. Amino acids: CASSPSGAGNTIYF.

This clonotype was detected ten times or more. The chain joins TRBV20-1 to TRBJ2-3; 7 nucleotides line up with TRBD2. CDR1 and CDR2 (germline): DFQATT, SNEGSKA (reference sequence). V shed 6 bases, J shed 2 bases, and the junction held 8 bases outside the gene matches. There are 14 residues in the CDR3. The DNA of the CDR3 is TGCAGTGCCACTAAAGCGGGACTCACAGATACGCAGTATTTT. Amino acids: CSATKAGLTDTQYF.

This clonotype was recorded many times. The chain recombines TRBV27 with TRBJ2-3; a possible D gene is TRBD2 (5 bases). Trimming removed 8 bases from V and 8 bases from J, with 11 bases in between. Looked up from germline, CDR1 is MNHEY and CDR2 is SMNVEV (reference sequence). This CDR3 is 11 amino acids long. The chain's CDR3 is CASRWAGTQYF. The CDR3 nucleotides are TGTGCCAGCCGATGGGCGGGTACGCAGTATTTT.